This T cell receptor (beta chain) comes out of a study of T cells expressing NK-cell markers. TCRdb processed the 5' RACE reads again and assigns one entry to each CDR3 protein, with no DNA. Reported are fewer than 400,000 distinct CDR3 sequences; the ten largest clones contain over 4%. The receptor's source is a man between 18 and 69 years old in good health. The sequenced sample consisted of blood T cells: a sorted CD56 or NKG2C T cell subset, CD4+ or CD8+ T cells, or bulk PBMC T cells (not recorded which).

CDR3 sequence: CASSLSDRRQPQHF. The rearrangement joins TRBV7-6 to TRBJ1-5; the TRBD1 assignment by TCRdb is unverifiable without DNA. Germline CDR1 SGHVS, CDR2 FNYEAQ. The CDR3 is 14 residues long.